One and the same sample provided the 4 T cell receptor beta chains below, sequenced in a study. TCRdb recomputed calls from the 5' RACE reads with MiXCR, one row per CDR3 protein. Among 62,000 or so distinct CDR3 sequences listed, about 20% were seen once. Sequencing was performed on memory CD4+ T cells sorted from a lymph node. Subset noted: memory CD4+ T cells, CD4+CD45RO+CD25-. These receptors originate from a female donor with breast cancer.

The chain links TRBV12-3 or TRBV12-4 to TRBJ1-5, with a weak D call TRBD1 (5 bases). The CDR3 contains 13 residues. V was trimmed by 3 bases and J by 6 bases, leaving 9 bases between them. The CDR3: CASSLGPLQPQHF. In DNA, the CDR3 is TGTGCCAGCAGTTTGGGGCCGCTTCAGCCCCAGCATTTT.

This clonotype was seen only a few times. V usage is TRBV6-5 and J usage is TRBJ2-7; D unresolved. The ends were cut back, 5 bases at V and 1 base at J, with 12 bases in the middle. This CDR3 is built from 14 residues. From germline, CDR1 is MNHEY and CDR2 SVGAGI. CDR3 nucleotide sequence: TGTGCCAGCAGTAAAGGCGGCAAATCCTACGAGCAGTACTTC. Its translation: CASSKGGKSYEQYF.

The V and J genes are TRBV7-2 and TRBJ2-7, with 12 bases that match TRBD2. Germline CDR1 reads SGHTA; CDR2 reads FQGNSA. CDR3 length: 17 amino acids. V trimming: 4 bases; J trimming: 4 bases; junction bases outside the gene matches: 11. CDR3 in amino acids: CASSSRLAGAYLYEQYF. The CDR3, as DNA: TGTGCCAGCAGCTCGAGACTAGCGGGAGCCTATTTGTACGAGCAGTACTTC.

This clonotype was found a few times. The chain recombines TRBV7-2 with TRBJ1-2; 8 nucleotides agree with TRBD1. Trimming removed 6 bases from V and 4 bases from J; junction bases left unmatched: 4. The CDR3 covers 13 residues. The germline CDR1 and CDR2 sequences are SGHTA and FQGNSA. The CDR3: CASSQGASYGYTF. The CDR3 DNA sequence: TGTGCCAGCAGTCAGGGGGCGAGCTATGGCTACACCTTC.